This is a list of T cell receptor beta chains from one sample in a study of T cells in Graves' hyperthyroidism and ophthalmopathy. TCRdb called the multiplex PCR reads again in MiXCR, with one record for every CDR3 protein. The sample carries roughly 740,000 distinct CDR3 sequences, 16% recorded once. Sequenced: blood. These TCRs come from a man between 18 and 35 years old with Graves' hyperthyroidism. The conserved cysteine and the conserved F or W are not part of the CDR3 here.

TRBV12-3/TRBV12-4,ASSLIGGAKNIQY
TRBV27,ASSLVPIAYNEQF
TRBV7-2,ASSLGEGGNWYEQY
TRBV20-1,SATPGQLRTGELF
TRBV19,ASSMVTYPEAF
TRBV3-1,ASSLSQYEQY
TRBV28,ASSLSPSGSGYEQY
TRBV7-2,ASRTRQIAGGDETQY
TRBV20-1,SAKDFGSGNTIY
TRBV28,ASSLLLQDSYGYT
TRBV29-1,SVEWDRTPYNEQF
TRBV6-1,ASSGWTGGFEQF
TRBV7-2,ASSRLGAGGLGAYEQY
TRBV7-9,ASSLGTGENSPLH
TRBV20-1,SARTGTSQETQY
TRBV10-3,AISEGQFNQPQH
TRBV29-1,SVERARGGSHEQY
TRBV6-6,ASSYSSSYEQY
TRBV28,ASSLLSGYYGYT
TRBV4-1,ASSQRSGPDGYT
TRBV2,ASSSPSGPLPPSREQY
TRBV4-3,ASSQGRTNEKLF
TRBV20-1,SAGQDDSKETQY
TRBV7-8,ASSIWDYRRGETQY
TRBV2,ASSFAVSYEQY
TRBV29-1,SVARDREEKLF
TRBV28,ASSAPVRRGQRGGRAYEQY
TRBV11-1,ASSPLRAGLQDNEQF
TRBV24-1,ATSDLDRDYNEQF
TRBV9,ASSVVGGLAGGNDEQF
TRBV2,ASSEARVGTPQH
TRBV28,ASSFLPTDTQY
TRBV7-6,ASSLGTQAGVDNEQF
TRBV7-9,ASSFVPPSGYTDTQY
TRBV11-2,ASSLVSGEAYEQY
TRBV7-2,ASSLWENSPLH
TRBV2,ASSEIFEQF
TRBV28,ASSWGAAGNTEAF
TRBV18,ASSLQTTSGNAYEQY
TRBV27,ASSSGTSAETQY
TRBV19,ASSISTSTDTQY
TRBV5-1,ASRRGTLGDTQY